This entry describes one TCR beta chain. The germline V gene encodes CDR1 SGDLS and CDR2 YYNGEE. Trimming cost V 3 bases and J 5 bases; bases outside gene matches: 12. The length of the CDR3 is 17 residues. The sample originates from a study of glioma-infiltrating T cells after dendritic cell vaccination. Some clones are missing from TCRdb's copy, which holds only in-frame ones; the method was immunoSEQ multiplex PCR. The profile shows fewer than 50,000 clones, approximately 85% of them singletons. Only patients with spare fresh-frozen tumor and over two years of follow-up were included. The sample here was blood, taken before dendritic cell vaccination. This clonotype was sampled from a human donor with glioblastoma. This chain uses TRBV9 with TRBJ2-3; TRBD2 agrees at 10 bases. The CDR3 DNA follows: TGTGCCAGCAGCGCCCAGGGCCTAGCGGGAGTTATAGATACGCAGTATTTT. It encodes CASSAQGLAGVIDTQYF. The variable domain in full, completed from reference TRBV9 and TRBJ2-3, reads DSGVTQTPKHLITATGQRVTLRCSPRSGDLSVYWYQQSLDQGLQFLIQYYNGEERAKGNILERFSAQQFPDLHSELNLSSLELGDSALYFCASSAQGLAGVIDTQYFGPGTRLTVL.